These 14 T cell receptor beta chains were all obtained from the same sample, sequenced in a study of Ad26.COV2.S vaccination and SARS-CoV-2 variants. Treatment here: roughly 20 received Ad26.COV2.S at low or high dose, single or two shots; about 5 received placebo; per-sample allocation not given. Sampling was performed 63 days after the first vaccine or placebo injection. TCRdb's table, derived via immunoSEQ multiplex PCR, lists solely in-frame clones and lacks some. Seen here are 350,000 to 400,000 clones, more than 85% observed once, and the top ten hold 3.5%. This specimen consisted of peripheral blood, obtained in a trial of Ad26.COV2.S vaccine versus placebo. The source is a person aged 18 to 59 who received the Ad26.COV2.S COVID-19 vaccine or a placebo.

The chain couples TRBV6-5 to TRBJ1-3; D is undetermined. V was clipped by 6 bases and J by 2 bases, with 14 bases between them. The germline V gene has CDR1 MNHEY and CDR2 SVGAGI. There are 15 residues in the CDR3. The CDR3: CASREISFTGNTIYF. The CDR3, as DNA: TGTGCCAGCAGAGAGATAAGCTTTACTGGAAACACCATATATTTT.

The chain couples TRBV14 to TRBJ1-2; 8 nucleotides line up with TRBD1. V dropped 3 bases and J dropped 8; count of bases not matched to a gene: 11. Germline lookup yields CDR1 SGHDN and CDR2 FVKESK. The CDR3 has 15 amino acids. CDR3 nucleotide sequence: TGTGCCAGCAGCCACCACAGGGGGAGGGTATCCGGCTACACCTTC. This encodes CASSHHRGRVSGYTF.

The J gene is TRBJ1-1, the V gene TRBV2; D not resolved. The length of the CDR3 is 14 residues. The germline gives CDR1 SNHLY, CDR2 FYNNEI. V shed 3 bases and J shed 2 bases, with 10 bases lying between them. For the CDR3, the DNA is TGTGCCAGCAGTGAGACGTCGGGAAACACTGAAGCTTTCTTT. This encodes CASSETSGNTEAFF.

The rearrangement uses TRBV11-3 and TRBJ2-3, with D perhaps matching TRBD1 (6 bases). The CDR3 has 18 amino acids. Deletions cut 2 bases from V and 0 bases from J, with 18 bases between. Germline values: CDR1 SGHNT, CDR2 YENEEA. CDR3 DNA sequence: TGTGCCAGCAGCTTAAGAGACGGACAGATGGCTAGCACAGATACGCAGTATTTT. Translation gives CASSLRDGQMASTDTQYF.

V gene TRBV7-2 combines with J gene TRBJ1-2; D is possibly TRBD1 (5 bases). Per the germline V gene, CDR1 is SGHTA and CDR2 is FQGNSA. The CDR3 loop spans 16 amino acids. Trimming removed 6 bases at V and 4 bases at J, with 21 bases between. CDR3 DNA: TGTGCCAGCAGGAAGGACGCAGGGAGGGTGGGCTATGGCTACACCTTC. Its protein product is CASRKDAGRVGYGYTF.

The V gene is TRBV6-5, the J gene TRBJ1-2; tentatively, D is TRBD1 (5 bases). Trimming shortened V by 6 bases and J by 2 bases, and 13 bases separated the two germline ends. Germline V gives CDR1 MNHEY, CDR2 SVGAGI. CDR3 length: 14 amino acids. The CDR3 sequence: CASRKTAENYGYTF. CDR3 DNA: TGTGCCAGCAGGAAGACAGCGGAGAACTATGGCTACACCTTC.

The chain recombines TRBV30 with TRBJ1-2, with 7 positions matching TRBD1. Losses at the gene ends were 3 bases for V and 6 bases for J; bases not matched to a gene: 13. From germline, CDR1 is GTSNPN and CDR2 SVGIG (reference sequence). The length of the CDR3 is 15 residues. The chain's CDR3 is CAWRMPGGNPHGYTF. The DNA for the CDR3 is TGTGCCTGGAGAATGCCAGGGGGGAATCCTCATGGCTACACCTTC.

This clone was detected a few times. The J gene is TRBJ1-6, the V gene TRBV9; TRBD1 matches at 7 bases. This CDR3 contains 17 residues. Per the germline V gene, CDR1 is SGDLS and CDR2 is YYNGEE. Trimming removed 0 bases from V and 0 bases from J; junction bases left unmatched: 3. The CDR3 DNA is TGTGCCAGCAGCGTAGGAAGGGGGCACTCCTATAATTCACCCCTCCACTTT. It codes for CASSVGRGHSYNSPLHF.

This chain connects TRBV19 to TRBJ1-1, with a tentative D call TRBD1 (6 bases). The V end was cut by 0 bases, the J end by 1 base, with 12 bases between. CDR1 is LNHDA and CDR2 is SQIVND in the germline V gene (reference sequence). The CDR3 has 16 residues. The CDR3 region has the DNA TGTGCCAGTAGTATAGAGTTCAGGACAGCGAACACTGAAGCTTTCTTT. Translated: CASSIEFRTANTEAFF.

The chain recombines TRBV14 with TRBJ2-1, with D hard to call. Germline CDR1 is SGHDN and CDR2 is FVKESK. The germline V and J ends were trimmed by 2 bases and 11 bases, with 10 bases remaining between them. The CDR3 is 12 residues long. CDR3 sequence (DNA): TGTGCCAGCAGCCAACAAGGTTCCAAGCAGTTCTTC. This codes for CASSQQGSKQFF.

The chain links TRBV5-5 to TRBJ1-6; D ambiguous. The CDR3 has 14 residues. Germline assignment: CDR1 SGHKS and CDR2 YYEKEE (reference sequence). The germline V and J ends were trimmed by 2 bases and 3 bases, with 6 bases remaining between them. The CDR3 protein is CASSFPDYNSPLHF. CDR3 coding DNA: TGTGCCAGCAGCTTTCCCGACTATAATTCACCCCTCCACTTT.

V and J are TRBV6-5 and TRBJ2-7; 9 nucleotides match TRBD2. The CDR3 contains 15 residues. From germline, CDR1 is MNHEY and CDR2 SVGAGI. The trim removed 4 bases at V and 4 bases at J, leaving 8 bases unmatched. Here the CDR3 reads CASSSTGLASYEQYF. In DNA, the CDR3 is TGTGCCAGCAGTTCAACGGGACTAGCTTCATACGAGCAGTACTTC.

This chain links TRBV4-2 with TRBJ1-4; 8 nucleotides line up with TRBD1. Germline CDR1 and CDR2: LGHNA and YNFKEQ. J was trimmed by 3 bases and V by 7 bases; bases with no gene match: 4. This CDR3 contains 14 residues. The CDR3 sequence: CASNAGGSNEKLFF. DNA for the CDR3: TGTGCCAGCAACGCAGGGGGCTCTAATGAAAAACTGTTTTTT.

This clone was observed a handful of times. The CDR3, as DNA: TGTGCCAGCAGTGTTGGGAAGGCCCGATACAATTCACCCCTCCACTTT. This translates into CASSVGKARYNSPLHF. The V gene is TRBV5-4, the J gene TRBJ1-6; D not certain. Trimming took 5 bases from V and 7 from J, leaving 19 bases between them. The CDR3 runs to 16 residues. Per germline, CDR1 SGHNT and CDR2 YYREEE (reference sequence).